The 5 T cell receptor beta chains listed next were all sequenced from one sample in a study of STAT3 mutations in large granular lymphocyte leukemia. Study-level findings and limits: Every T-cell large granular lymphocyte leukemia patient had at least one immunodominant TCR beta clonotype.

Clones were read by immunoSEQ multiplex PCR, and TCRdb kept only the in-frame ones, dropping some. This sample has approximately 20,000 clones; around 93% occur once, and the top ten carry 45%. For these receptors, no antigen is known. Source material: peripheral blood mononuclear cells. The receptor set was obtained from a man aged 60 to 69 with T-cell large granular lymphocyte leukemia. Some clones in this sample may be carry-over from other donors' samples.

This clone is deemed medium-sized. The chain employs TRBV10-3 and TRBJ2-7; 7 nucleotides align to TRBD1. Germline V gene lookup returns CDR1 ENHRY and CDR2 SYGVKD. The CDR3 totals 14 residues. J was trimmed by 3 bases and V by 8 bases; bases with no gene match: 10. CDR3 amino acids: CAIASPRGHYEQYF. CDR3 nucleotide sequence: TGTGCCATCGCCTCGCCAAGGGGGCACTACGAGCAGTACTTC.

The CDR3 coding sequence is TGCGCCAGCAGCATTACGGGACTAGTAGGGTACAATGAGCAGTTCTTC. Translating gives CASSITGLVGYNEQFF. This chain connects TRBV5-1 to TRBJ2-1; 8 bases match TRBD2. Looked up from germline, CDR1 is SGHRS and CDR2 is YFSETQ. The CDR3 sequence is 16 residues long. Trimming cost V 4 bases and J 4 bases; bases outside gene matches: 10.

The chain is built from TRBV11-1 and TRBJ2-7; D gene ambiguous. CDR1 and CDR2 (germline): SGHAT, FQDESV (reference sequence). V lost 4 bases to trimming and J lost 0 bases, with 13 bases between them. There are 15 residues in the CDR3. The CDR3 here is CASSSGAQTSYEQYF. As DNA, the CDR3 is TGTGCCAGCAGCTCCGGCGCGCAGACCTCCTACGAGCAGTACTTC. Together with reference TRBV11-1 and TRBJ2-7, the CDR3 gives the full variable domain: EAEVAQSPRYKITEKSQAVAFWCDPISGHATLYWYRQILGQGPELLVQFQDESVVDDSQLPKDRFSAERLKGVDSTLKIQPAELGDSAMYLCASSSGAQTSYEQYFGPGTRLTVT.

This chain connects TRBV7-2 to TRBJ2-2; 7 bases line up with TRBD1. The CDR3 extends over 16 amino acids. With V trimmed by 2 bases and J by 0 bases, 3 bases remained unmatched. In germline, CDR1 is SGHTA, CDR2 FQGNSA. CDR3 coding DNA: TGTGCCAGCAGCTTACGGACAGGCCCGAACACCGGGGAGCTGTTTTTT. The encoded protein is CASSLRTGPNTGELFF.

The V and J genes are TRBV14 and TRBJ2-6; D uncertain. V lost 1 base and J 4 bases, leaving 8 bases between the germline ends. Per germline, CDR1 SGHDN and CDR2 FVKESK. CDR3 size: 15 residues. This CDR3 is CASSQGAAGANVLTF. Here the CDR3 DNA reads TGTGCCAGCAGCCAAGGTGCCGCCGGGGCCAACGTCCTGACTTTC.